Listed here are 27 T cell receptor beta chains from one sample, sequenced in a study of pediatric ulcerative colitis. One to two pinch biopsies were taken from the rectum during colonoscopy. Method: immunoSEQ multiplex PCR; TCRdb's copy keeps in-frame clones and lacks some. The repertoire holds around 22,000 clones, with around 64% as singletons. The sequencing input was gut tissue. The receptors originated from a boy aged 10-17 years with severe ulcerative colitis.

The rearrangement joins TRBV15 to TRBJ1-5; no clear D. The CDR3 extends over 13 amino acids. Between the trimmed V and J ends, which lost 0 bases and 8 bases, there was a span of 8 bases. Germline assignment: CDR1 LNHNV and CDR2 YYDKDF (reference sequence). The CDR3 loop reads CATSREHWEPQHF. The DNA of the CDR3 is TGTGCCACCAGCAGAGAACATTGGGAGCCCCAGCATTTT.

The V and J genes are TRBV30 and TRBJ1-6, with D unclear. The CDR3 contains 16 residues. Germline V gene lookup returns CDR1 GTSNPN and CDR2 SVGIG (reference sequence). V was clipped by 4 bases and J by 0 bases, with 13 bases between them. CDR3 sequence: CAWTRSVSSYNSPLHF. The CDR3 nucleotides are TGTGCCTGGACACGGTCAGTGAGCTCCTATAATTCACCCCTCCACTTT.

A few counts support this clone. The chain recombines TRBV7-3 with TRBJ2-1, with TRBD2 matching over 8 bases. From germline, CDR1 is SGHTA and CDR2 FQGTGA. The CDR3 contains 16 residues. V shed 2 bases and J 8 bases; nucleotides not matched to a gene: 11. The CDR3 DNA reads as TGTGCCAGCAGCTTAGGACCGGGACTAGGGATGGATGAGCAGTTCTTC. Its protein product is CASSLGPGLGMDEQFF.

The CDR3 region is CDLTRQGARNSPLHF. The CDR3 nucleotides are TGTGATTTGACTAGACAGGGGGCGCGTAATTCACCCCTCCACTTT. This chain joins TRBV27 and TRBJ1-6, with 10 bases lining up with TRBD1. The CDR3 is made up of 15 amino acids. From germline, CDR1 is MNHEY and CDR2 SMNVEV (reference sequence).

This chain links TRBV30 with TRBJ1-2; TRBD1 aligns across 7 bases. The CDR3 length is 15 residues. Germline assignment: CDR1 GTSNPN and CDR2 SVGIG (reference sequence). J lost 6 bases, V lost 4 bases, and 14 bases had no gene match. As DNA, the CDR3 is TGTGCCTGGACGACAGGTCACACTGGACAGGATGGCTACACCTTC. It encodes CAWTTGHTGQDGYTF.

In DNA, the CDR3 is TGTGCCAGCAGCTTTATCCGTGGGGATACGCAGTATTTT. It is translated as CASSFIRGDTQYF. The chain recombines TRBV7-7 with TRBJ2-3, with no clear D. Trimming left V 3 bases short and J 6 bases short, with 10 bases between. The CDR3 contains 13 residues. The germline V gene has CDR1 SSHAT and CDR2 FNYEAQ (reference sequence).

The chain's CDR3 is CSVVKIGARRGNTIYF. Here the CDR3 DNA reads TGCAGCGTTGTGAAAATAGGGGCCCGACGGGGAAACACCATATATTTT. The gene calls are TRBV29-1 and TRBJ1-3; D is possibly TRBD1 (5 bases). Germline CDR1 and CDR2: SQVTM and ANQGSEA. This CDR3 region has 16 residues. Trimming took off 4 bases at V and 4 bases at J, with 20 bases between the two ends.

The CDR3 protein is CASSAQLATTEETQYF. The CDR3 DNA reads as TGTGCCAGCAGTGCTCAACTAGCTACGACGGAAGAGACCCAGTACTTC. The chain links TRBV25-1 to TRBJ2-5; TRBD2 is a possible D gene (6 bases). The CDR3 runs to 16 residues. Germline V gene lookup returns CDR1 MGHDK and CDR2 SYGVNS. V was trimmed by 4 bases and J by 3 bases, leaving 18 bases between them.

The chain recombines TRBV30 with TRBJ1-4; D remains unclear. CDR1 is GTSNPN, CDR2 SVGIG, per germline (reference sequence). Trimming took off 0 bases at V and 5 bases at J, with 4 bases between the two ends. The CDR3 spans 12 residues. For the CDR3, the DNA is TGTGCCTGGAGTGTCCAGAATGAAAAACTGTTTTTT. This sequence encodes CAWSVQNEKLFF.

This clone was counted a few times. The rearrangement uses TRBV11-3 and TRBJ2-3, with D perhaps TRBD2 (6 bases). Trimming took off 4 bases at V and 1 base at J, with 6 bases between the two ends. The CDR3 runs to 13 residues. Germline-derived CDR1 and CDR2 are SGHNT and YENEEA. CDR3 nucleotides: TGTGCCAGCAGCTCGGGGGGCACAGATACGCAGTATTTT. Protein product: CASSSGGTDTQYF.

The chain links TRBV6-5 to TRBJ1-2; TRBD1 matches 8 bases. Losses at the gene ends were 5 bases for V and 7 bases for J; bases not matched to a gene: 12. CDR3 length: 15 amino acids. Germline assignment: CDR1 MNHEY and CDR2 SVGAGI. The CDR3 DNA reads TGTGCCAGCAGTGGACAGGGTGAAGTTGCATCTGGCTACACCTTC. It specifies CASSGQGEVASGYTF.

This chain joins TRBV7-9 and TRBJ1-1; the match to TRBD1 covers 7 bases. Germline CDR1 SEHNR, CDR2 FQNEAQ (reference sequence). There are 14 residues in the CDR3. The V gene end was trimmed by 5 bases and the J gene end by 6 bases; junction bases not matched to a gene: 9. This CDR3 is CASSDGQGVPEAFF. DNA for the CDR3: TGTGCCAGCAGCGACGGGCAGGGGGTACCTGAAGCTTTCTTT.

The CDR3 sequence is CASSHSRGDGYTF. CDR3 in DNA: TGTGCCAGCAGCCATTCAAGGGGGGATGGCTACACCTTC. The V gene is TRBV16, the J gene TRBJ1-2; tentatively, D is TRBD1 (6 bases). CDR1 KGHSY and CDR2 FQNENV come from the germline V gene. This CDR3 contains 13 residues. The V gene lost 3 bases and the J gene lost 6 bases, with 11 bases spanning the gap.

CDR3 region: CASSAMTGALGYTF. Here the CDR3 DNA reads TGTGCCAGTAGTGCAATGACAGGGGCCCTTGGCTACACCTTC. The chain uses TRBV19 and TRBJ1-2, with 8 positions matching TRBD1. CDR1 LNHDA and CDR2 SQIVND come from the germline V gene (reference sequence). J lost 7 bases, V lost 5 bases, and 9 bases had no gene match. This CDR3 is built from 14 residues.

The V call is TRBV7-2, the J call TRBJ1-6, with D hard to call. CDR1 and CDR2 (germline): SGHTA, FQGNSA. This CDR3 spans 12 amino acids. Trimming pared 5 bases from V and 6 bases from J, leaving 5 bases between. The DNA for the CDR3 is TGTGCCAGCAGCCCTCCTAATTCACCCCTCCACTTT. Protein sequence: CASSPPNSPLHF. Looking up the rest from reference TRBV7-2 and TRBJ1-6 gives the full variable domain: GAGVSQSPSNKVTEKGKDVELRCDPISGHTALYWYRQSLGQGLEFLIYFQGNSAPDKSGLPSDRFSAERTGGSVSTLTIQRTQQEDSAVYLCASSPPNSPLHFGNGTRLTVT.

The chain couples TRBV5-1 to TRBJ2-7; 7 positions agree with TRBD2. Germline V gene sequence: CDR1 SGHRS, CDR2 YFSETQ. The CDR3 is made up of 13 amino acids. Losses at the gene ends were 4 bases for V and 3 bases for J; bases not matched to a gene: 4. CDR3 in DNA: TGCGCCAGCAGCCCATGGGGGGGCTACGAGCAGTACTTC. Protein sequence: CASSPWGGYEQYF. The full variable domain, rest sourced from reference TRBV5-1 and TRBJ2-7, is KAGVTQTPRYLIKTRGQQVTLSCSPISGHRSVSWYQQTPGQGLQFLFEYFSETQRNKGNFPGRFSGRQFSNSRSEMNVSTLELGDSALYLCASSPWGGYEQYFGPGTRLTVT.

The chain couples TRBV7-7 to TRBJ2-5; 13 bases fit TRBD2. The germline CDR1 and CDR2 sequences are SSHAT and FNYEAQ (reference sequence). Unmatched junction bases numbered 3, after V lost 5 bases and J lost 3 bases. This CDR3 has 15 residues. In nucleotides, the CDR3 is TGTGCCAGCAGCCTCGGACTAGCGGGGGAAGAGACCCAGTACTTC. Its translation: CASSLGLAGEETQYF. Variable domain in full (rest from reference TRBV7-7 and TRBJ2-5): GAGVSQSPRYKVTKRGQDVTLRCDPISSHATLYWYQQALGQGPEFLTYFNYEAQPDKSGLPSDRFSAERPEGSISTLTIQRTEQRDSAMYRCASSLGLAGEETQYFGPGTRLLVL.

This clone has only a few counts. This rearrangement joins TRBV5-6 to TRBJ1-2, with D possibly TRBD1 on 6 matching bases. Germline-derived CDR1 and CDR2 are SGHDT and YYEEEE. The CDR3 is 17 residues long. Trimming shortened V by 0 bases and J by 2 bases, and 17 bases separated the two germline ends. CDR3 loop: CASSLARTVLPNYGYTF. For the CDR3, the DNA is TGTGCCAGCAGCTTGGCCCGGACAGTTCTACCAAACTATGGCTACACCTTC.

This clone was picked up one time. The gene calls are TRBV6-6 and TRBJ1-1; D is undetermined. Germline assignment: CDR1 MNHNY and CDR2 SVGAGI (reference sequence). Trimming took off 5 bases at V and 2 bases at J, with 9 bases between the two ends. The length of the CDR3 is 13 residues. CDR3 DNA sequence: TGTGCCAGCAGTCCATGGGGAAACACTGAAGCTTTCTTT. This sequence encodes CASSPWGNTEAFF.

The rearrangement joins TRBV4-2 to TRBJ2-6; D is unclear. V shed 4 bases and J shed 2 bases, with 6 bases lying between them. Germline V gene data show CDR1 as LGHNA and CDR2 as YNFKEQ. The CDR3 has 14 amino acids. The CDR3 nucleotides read TGTGCCAGCAGCCCCCGGGCTGGGGCCAACGTCCTGACTTTC. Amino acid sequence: CASSPRAGANVLTF.

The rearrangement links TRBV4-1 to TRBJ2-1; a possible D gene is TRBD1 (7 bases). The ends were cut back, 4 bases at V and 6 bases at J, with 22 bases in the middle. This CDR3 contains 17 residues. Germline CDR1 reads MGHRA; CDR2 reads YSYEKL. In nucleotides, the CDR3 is TGCGCCAGCAGCCCCCCCACAAGGTCAGGGGGGTTCAATGAGCAGTTCTTC. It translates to CASSPPTRSGGFNEQFF.

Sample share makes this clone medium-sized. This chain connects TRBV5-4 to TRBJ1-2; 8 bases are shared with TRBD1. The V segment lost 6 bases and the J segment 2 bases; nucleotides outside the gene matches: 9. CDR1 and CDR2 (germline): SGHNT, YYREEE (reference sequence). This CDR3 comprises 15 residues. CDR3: CASTPGGTGNYGYTF. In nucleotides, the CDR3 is TGTGCCAGCACCCCGGGGGGGACAGGAAACTATGGCTACACCTTC. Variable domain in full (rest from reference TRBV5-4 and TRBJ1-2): ETGVTQSPTHLIKTRGQQVTLRCSSQSGHNTVSWYQQALGQGPQFIFQYYREEENGRGNFPPRFSGLQFPNYSSELNVNALELDDSALYLCASTPGGTGNYGYTFGSGTRLTVV.

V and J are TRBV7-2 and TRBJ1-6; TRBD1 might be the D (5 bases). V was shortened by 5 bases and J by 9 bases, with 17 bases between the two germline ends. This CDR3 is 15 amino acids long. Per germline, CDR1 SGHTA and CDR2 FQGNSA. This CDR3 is CASSIRHPGTSPLHF. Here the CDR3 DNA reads TGTGCCAGCAGCATTAGACACCCCGGGACTTCACCCCTCCACTTT.

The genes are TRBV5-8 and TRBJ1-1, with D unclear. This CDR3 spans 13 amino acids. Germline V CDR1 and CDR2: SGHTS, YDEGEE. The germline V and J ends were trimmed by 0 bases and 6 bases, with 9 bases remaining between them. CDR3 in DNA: TGTGCCAGCAGCTTGGAAGTTTTCGCTGAAGCTTTCTTT. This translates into CASSLEVFAEAFF. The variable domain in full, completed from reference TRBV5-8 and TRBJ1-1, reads EAGVTQSPTHLIKTRGQQATLRCSPISGHTSVYWYQQALGLGLQFLLWYDEGEERNRGNFPPRFSGRQFPNYSSELNVNALELEDSALYLCASSLEVFAEAFFGQGTRLTVV.

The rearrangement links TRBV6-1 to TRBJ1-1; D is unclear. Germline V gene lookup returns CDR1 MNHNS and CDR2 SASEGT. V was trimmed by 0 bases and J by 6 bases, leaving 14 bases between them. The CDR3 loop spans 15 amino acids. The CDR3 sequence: CASSEAYNLGAEAFF. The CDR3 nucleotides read TGTGCCAGCAGTGAAGCGTACAACCTAGGCGCTGAAGCTTTCTTT.

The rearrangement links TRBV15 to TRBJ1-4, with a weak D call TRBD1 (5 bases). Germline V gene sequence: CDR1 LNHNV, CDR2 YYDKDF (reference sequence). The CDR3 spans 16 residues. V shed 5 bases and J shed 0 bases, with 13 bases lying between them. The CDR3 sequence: CATSRALGATNEKLFF. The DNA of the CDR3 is TGTGCCACCAGCCGAGCGTTGGGGGCAACTAATGAAAAACTGTTTTTT.

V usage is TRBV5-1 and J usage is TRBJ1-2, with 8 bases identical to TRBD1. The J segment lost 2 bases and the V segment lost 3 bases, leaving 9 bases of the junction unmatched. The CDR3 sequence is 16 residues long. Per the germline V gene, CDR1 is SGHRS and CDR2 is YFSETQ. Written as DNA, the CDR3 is TGCGCCAGCAGCTGGGGGGACAGGCAAAAGAACTATGGCTACACCTTC. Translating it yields CASSWGDRQKNYGYTF.